The 21 T cell receptor beta chains in this list originate from one sample, sequenced in a study of shared clonotypes between healthy human individuals. This table comes from immunoSEQ multiplex PCR, and its TCRdb copy is limited to in-frame clones, with some not included. The sample has 2,500,000 or so clones; 93% are singletons. Sample: naive CD4+ T cells from PBMCs. Subset denoted: CD45RA+ positively selected. The receptors stem from a man between 18 and 29 years old in good health. Some clones in this sample may be carry-over from other donors' samples.

The rearrangement joins TRBV2 to TRBJ1-1, with D possibly matching TRBD1 (5 bases). The germline V and J ends were trimmed by 0 bases and 11 bases, with 19 bases remaining between them. Germline CDR1 is SNHLY and CDR2 is FYNNEI. This CDR3 is built from 15 residues. CDR3 protein: CASSEAWGGAARAFF. The DNA for the CDR3 is TGTGCCAGCAGTGAAGCTTGGGGGGGTGCAGCGAGGGCTTTCTTT.

This chain joins TRBV9 and TRBJ1-1; 11 bases are shared with TRBD1. The trim removed 5 bases at V and 0 bases at J, leaving 9 bases unmatched. Germline V gives CDR1 SGDLS, CDR2 YYNGEE. The CDR3 covers 17 residues. The DNA for the CDR3 is TGTGCCAGCAGTAAACGCCGGGACAGGGGGATGAACACTGAAGCTTTCTTT. Protein sequence: CASSKRRDRGMNTEAFF. The variable domain in full, with the rest retrieved from reference TRBV9 and TRBJ1-1, is DSGVTQTPKHLITATGQRVTLRCSPRSGDLSVYWYQQSLDQGLQFLIQYYNGEERAKGNILERFSAQQFPDLHSELNLSSLELGDSALYFCASSKRRDRGMNTEAFFGQGTRLTVV.

This clone has just one count. This chain connects TRBV5-4 to TRBJ2-1; 14 bases align to TRBD2. The CDR3 has 17 residues. CDR1 is SGHNT and CDR2 is YYREEE in the germline V gene (reference sequence). The V segment lost 0 bases and the J segment 5 bases; nucleotides outside the gene matches: 4. The CDR3 nucleotides are TGTGCCAGCAGCTTGGGACTAGCGGGAGGGGGGGACAATGAGCAGTTCTTC. Translating gives CASSLGLAGGGDNEQFF.

V and J are TRBV6-6 and TRBJ2-7, with 10 nucleotides matching TRBD1. Per germline, CDR1 MNHNY and CDR2 SVGAGI (reference sequence). Trimming cost V 5 bases and J 5 bases; bases outside gene matches: 9. The CDR3 length is 15 residues. The chain's CDR3 is CASSHRDRGSHEQYF. The DNA for the CDR3 is TGTGCCAGCAGTCACCGGGACAGGGGATCCCACGAGCAGTACTTC.

V is TRBV14 and J is TRBJ2-7; D call uncertain. From germline, CDR1 is SGHDN and CDR2 FVKESK. V shed 2 bases and J shed 4 bases, with 12 bases lying between them. CDR3 size: 14 residues. The CDR3 spells CASSQLGGTYEQYF. As DNA, the CDR3 is TGTGCCAGCAGCCAACTCGGCGGTACATACGAGCAGTACTTC.

This chain connects TRBV5-4 to TRBJ2-3; 8 bases are shared with TRBD2. J gave up 0 bases and V 7 bases, and 7 bases lay outside the gene matches. CDR3 length equals 15 residues. Per the germline V gene, CDR1 is SGHNT and CDR2 is YYREEE (reference sequence). As DNA, the CDR3 is TGTGCCAGCCGTTACAGGACTAGCAGCACAGATACGCAGTATTTT. It specifies CASRYRTSSTDTQYF.

This chain connects TRBV18 to TRBJ1-5, with 8 bases fitting TRBD1. The CDR3 covers 16 residues. Germline assignment: CDR1 KGHSH and CDR2 LQKENI. V shed 3 bases and J 1 base; nucleotides not matched to a gene: 5. As DNA, the CDR3 is TGTGCCAGCTCACCCTATACAGGGGGGAGCAATCAGCCCCAGCATTTT. It yields the protein CASSPYTGGSNQPQHF.

This chain links TRBV28 with TRBJ1-2; no reliable D call. Deletions cut 2 bases from V and 2 bases from J, with 12 bases between. This CDR3 has 15 residues. Germline CDR1 MDHEN, CDR2 SYDVKM. The CDR3 DNA is TGTGCCAGCAGTTTAGACGTAGGAAAAAACTATGGCTACACCTTC. It specifies CASSLDVGKNYGYTF.

The chain links TRBV5-1 to TRBJ2-7, with 10 bases fitting TRBD1. The V and J ends lost 1 base and 1 base, in that order; junction bases with no gene match: 8. Germline loops: CDR1 SGHRS, CDR2 YFSETQ. This CDR3 is built from 17 residues. The CDR3 nucleotides are TGCGCCAGCAGCTTGAGGAAAGACAGGGGGCGATCCTACGAGCAGTACTTC. This translates into CASSLRKDRGRSYEQYF.

The chain is built from TRBV6-1 and TRBJ1-1; a possible D gene is TRBD1 (5 bases). This CDR3 is 11 amino acids long. V was trimmed by 5 bases and J by 10 bases, leaving 11 bases between them. Germline V CDR1 and CDR2: MNHNS, SASEGT. CDR3 region: CASSYRQRAFF. The CDR3 DNA sequence: TGTGCCAGCAGTTACAGACAGCGAGCTTTCTTT.

This rearrangement joins TRBV6-5 to TRBJ1-2, with D possibly TRBD1 on 6 matching bases. The germline V gene encodes CDR1 MNHEY and CDR2 SVGAGI. Trimming shortened V by 8 bases and J by 8 bases, and 24 bases separated the two germline ends. This CDR3 has 15 amino acids. The CDR3 DNA follows: TGTGCCAGCTATGCCCGGTCGAGGGGGATTGGAGGCTACACCTTC. It codes for CASYARSRGIGGYTF.

The chain couples TRBV5-1 to TRBJ2-2; D uncertain. The germline V and J ends were trimmed by 4 bases and 6 bases, with 13 bases remaining between them. The CDR3 length is 14 residues. Germline V CDR1 and CDR2: SGHRS, YFSETQ. The CDR3, as DNA: TGCGCCAGCAGCCCACTTGGAAATGCCGGGGAGCTGTTTTTT. Translated, it gives CASSPLGNAGELFF.

This chain joins TRBV13 and TRBJ2-7, with 9 bases fitting TRBD1. V lost 3 bases and J lost 0; bases outside the gene matches: 12. This CDR3 contains 18 residues. The germline V gene has CDR1 PRHDT and CDR2 FYEKMQ (reference sequence). In DNA, the CDR3 is TGTGCCAGCAGCTTGGGCGGGACAGGGTGGACGAGCTCCTACGAGCAGTACTTC. It translates to CASSLGGTGWTSSYEQYF.

V usage is TRBV4-1 and J usage is TRBJ2-3; D remains unclear. Germline CDR1 and CDR2: MGHRA and YSYEKL. V was cut by 8 bases and J by 1 base, with 13 bases left in between. This CDR3 comprises 14 residues. The CDR3 reads CASGRSRGTDTQYF. CDR3 nucleotides: TGCGCCAGCGGCAGGTCAAGGGGCACAGATACGCAGTATTTT.

The chain carries TRBV7-6 and TRBJ2-7; the D gene could be TRBD1 or TRBD2 (5 bases each). The germline CDR1 and CDR2 sequences are SGHVS and FNYEAQ. This CDR3 has 12 amino acids. V was pared by 3 bases and J by 6 bases, with 9 bases between. The CDR3, as DNA: TGTGCCAGCAGCTTCAGGGCGGGCGAGCAGTACTTC. Its protein product is CASSFRAGEQYF.

V gene TRBV28 combines with J gene TRBJ2-6; TRBD1 matches at 8 bases. This CDR3 is 16 amino acids long. Germline values: CDR1 MDHEN, CDR2 SYDVKM. V shed 8 bases and J 4 bases; nucleotides not matched to a gene: 10. CDR3 nucleotide sequence: TGTGCCAGCCTAGCAGGGGGCGCGTTAGGGGCCAACGTCCTGACTTTC. Protein: CASLAGGALGANVLTF. The entire variable domain, with the rest obtained from reference TRBV28 and TRBJ2-6, is as follows: DVKVTQSSRYLVKRTGEKVFLECVQDMDHENMFWYRQDPGLGLRLIYFSYDVKMKEKGDIPEGYSVSREKKERFSLILESASTNQTSMYLCASLAGGALGANVLTFGAGSRLTVL.

This chain uses TRBV28 with TRBJ1-5; D is undetermined. The CDR3 length is 13 residues. V lost 4 bases and J 3 bases, leaving 7 bases between the germline ends. CDR1 MDHEN and CDR2 SYDVKM come from the germline V gene. As DNA, the CDR3 is TGTGCCAGCAGTTACAGACCCAATCAGCCCCAGCATTTT. It codes for CASSYRPNQPQHF.

The V call is TRBV7-9, the J call TRBJ2-7; 13 bases match TRBD2. Germline trimming cut 5 bases from V and 4 bases from J; bases unmatched to any gene: 5. The germline gives CDR1 SEHNR, CDR2 FQNEAQ (reference sequence). This CDR3 contains 15 residues. The CDR3 region is CASSPTSGRYYEQYF. The DNA for the CDR3 is TGTGCCAGCAGCCCGACTAGCGGGAGGTATTACGAGCAGTACTTC. The full variable domain, with the rest looked up from reference TRBV7-9 and TRBJ2-7, is DTGVSQNPRHKITKRGQNVTFRCDPISEHNRLYWYRQTLGQGPEFLTYFQNEAQLEKSRLLSDRFSAERPKGSFSTLEIQRTEQGDSAMYLCASSPTSGRYYEQYFGPGTRLTVT.

This clone came up once. V is TRBV11-1 and J is TRBJ2-5; 8 bases line up with TRBD2. Germline CDR1 reads SGHAT; CDR2 reads FQDESV (reference sequence). There are 16 residues in the CDR3. J gave up 1 base and V 4 bases, and 8 bases lay outside the gene matches. The chain's CDR3 is CASSSLYSGTQETQYF. In DNA, the CDR3 is TGTGCCAGCAGCTCCCTATATAGCGGGACCCAAGAGACCCAGTACTTC.

The CDR3 region has the DNA TGTGCCAGCAGCCCCCCCCTGCGGGAAGGCATAAGGAATGAGCAGTTCTTC. Translated, it gives CASSPPLREGIRNEQFF. The V and J genes are TRBV7-9 and TRBJ2-1; a possible D gene is TRBD2 (6 bases). This CDR3 has 17 residues. V lost 5 bases and J lost 7, with 24 bases in between. The germline V gene encodes CDR1 SEHNR and CDR2 FQNEAQ (reference sequence).

About this clone: Other DNA sequences in the sample encode the same CDR3. The chain is built from TRBV5-1 and TRBJ2-1, with 10 bases matching TRBD2. The CDR3 is 15 residues long. Germline V gene lookup returns CDR1 SGHRS and CDR2 YFSETQ. With 5 bases clipped from V and 4 bases from J, the junction kept 6 bases outside the gene matches. The DNA of the CDR3 is TGCGCCAGCAGTCTAGCGGGAGTCGGGTACAATGAGCAGTTCTTC. Amino acid sequence: CASSLAGVGYNEQFF.